Below are 30 T cell receptor beta chains sequenced from a single sample in a study of T cell repertoires in cytomegalovirus infection (dated by TCRdb to the late 2010s). Sequenced on an Illumina HiSeq 1500. TCRdb took the public reads, trimmed them with fastp at Q25, ran MiXCR for clone calling and kept in-frame beta chains. Each CDR3 protein appears once, grouped with its most common genes and DNA. This sample comprises some 680,000 distinct CDR3 sequences, 35% of them detected only once. The leading ten clones occupy about 2.8% of the sample. What was sequenced was PBMCs. These receptors originate from a human donor in good health (CMV status not recorded). Some clones in this sample may be carry-over from other donors' samples.

This clonotype appeared a few times. V and J are TRBV6-5 and TRBJ2-7, with 8 bases fitting TRBD1. The V segment lost 6 bases and the J segment 6 bases; nucleotides outside the gene matches: 7. Germline CDR1 is MNHEY and CDR2 is SVGAGI. This CDR3 has 13 residues. CDR3 in DNA: TGTGCCAGCAGGTACACCGGGACAGGCGAGCAGTACTTC. Translation: CASRYTGTGEQYF.

This clonotype was observed a few times. The genes are TRBV7-8 and TRBJ2-3; the match to TRBD2 covers 16 bases. The CDR3 has 18 amino acids. The V gene's germline CDR1 is SGHVS and CDR2 FQNEAQ. The trim removed 4 bases at V and 3 bases at J, leaving 7 bases unmatched. The CDR3 DNA follows: TGTGCCAGCAGCTGGTGGGGACTAGCGGGGGGGAGGACAGATACGCAGTATTTT. Translation gives CASSWWGLAGGRTDTQYF. Variable domain in full (rest from reference TRBV7-8 and TRBJ2-3): GAGVSQSPRYKVAKRGQDVALRCDPISGHVSLFWYQQALGQGPEFLTYFQNEAQLDKSGLPSDRFFAERPEGSVSTLKIQRTQQEDSAVYLCASSWWGLAGGRTDTQYFGPGTRLTVL.

CDR3 in amino acids: CASTTGGLGGLETQYF. The CDR3 DNA sequence: TGTGCCAGCACCACTGGGGGATTAGGGGGCTTGGAGACCCAGTACTTC. The V and J genes are TRBV19 and TRBJ2-5, with 7 bases identical to TRBD1. Germline V gene data show CDR1 as LNHDA and CDR2 as SQIVND (reference sequence). V was clipped by 9 bases and J by 5 bases; unmatched bases: 18. The CDR3 has 16 amino acids.

In regard to this clonotype: The germline gene is not matched at one end of the junction; a read error may be the cause. This chain connects TRBV7-2 to TRBJ1-2; D unclear. CDR1 is SGHTA, CDR2 FQGNSA, per germline. This CDR3 is 15 amino acids long. CDR3 nucleotide sequence: TGTGCCCGCAGCTTAGTACGGCAGACCGCCTATGGCTACACTTTC. It specifies CARSLVRQTAYGYTF. Looking up the rest from reference TRBV7-2 and TRBJ1-2 gives the full variable domain: GAGVSQSPSNKVTEKGKDVELRCDPISGHTALYWYRQSLGQGLEFLIYFQGNSAPDKSGLPSDRFSAERTGGSVSTLTIQRTQQEDSAVYLCARSLVRQTAYGYTFGSGTRLTVV.

The table lists this clonotype with a few counts. The CDR3, as DNA: TGTGCCAGCAGTTACTCATCCAGCGGGGCCTCCTCCTCCTACAATGAGCAGTTCTTC. Encoded protein: CASSYSSSGASSSYNEQFF. This chain joins TRBV6-5 and TRBJ2-1; 7 bases fit TRBD2. V lost 0 bases, J lost 0 bases, and 11 bases stayed unmatched. The germline V gene has CDR1 MNHEY and CDR2 SVGAGI. The CDR3 runs 19 residues.

This clonotype occurred a few times. J is TRBJ2-4 and V is TRBV18, with 8 nucleotides matching TRBD1. Looked up from germline, CDR1 is KGHSH and CDR2 is LQKENI. Germline trimming cut 3 bases from V and 12 bases from J; bases unmatched to any gene: 4. The CDR3 consists of 12 residues. CDR3 in amino acids: CASSPGQGSQYF. CDR3 nucleotide sequence: TGTGCCAGCTCACCCGGACAGGGTAGTCAGTACTTC.

The rearrangement uses TRBV11-2 and TRBJ2-1; TRBD2 agrees at 7 bases. J gave up 4 bases and V 2 bases, and 17 bases lay outside the gene matches. This CDR3 region has 19 residues. The germline V gene encodes CDR1 SGHAT and CDR2 FQNNGV. The DNA of the CDR3 is TGTGCCAGCAGCTTAAAGGGAGGGGTACCCTTCAAAGGGTACAATGAGCAGTTCTTC. Encoded protein: CASSLKGGVPFKGYNEQFF. Full variable domain (rest looked up from reference TRBV11-2 and TRBJ2-1): EAGVAQSPRYKIIEKRQSVAFWCNPISGHATLYWYQQILGQGPKLLIQFQNNGVVDDSQLPKDRFSAERLKGVDSTLKIQPAKLEDSAVYLCASSLKGGVPFKGYNEQFFGPGTRLTVL.

V gene TRBV29-1 combines with J gene TRBJ1-4; D is unclear. Germline loops: CDR1 SQVTM, CDR2 ANQGSEA. CDR3 length equals 11 residues. The V end lost 7 bases, the J end lost 4 bases, and 7 bases lay between the germline ends. DNA for the CDR3: TGCAGCGGAAAGAATAATGAAAAACTGTTTTTT. This gives the protein CSGKNNEKLFF.

This clonotype has more than one count but fewer than ten. J is TRBJ1-6 and V is TRBV25-1; D is undetermined. The ends were cut back, 11 bases at V and 4 bases at J, with 9 bases in the middle. This CDR3 has 12 amino acids. In germline, CDR1 is MGHDK, CDR2 SYGVNS. CDR3 sequence (DNA): TGTGCCGCCCACAGTTATAATTCACCCCTCCACTTT. It codes for CAAHSYNSPLHF.

The chain couples TRBV11-2 to TRBJ2-7; TRBD2 aligns across 8 bases. Germline-derived CDR1 and CDR2 are SGHAT and FQNNGV. The J segment lost 6 bases and the V segment lost 1 base, leaving 5 bases of the junction unmatched. The CDR3 totals 14 residues. The CDR3 DNA reads as TGTGCCAGCAGCTTAGGTAGCGGGAAGTTCGAGCAGTACTTC. Its protein product is CASSLGSGKFEQYF.

Only a few counts were recorded for this clonotype. CDR3 nucleotides: TGTGCCATCAGTGAGTCCGGACTAGCGGGGATCACAGATACGCAGTATTTT. Protein: CAISESGLAGITDTQYF. V is TRBV10-3 and J is TRBJ2-3; TRBD2 aligns across 12 bases. The CDR3 spans 17 residues. The trim removed 0 bases at V and 2 bases at J, leaving 3 bases unmatched. Looked up from germline, CDR1 is ENHRY and CDR2 is SYGVKD.

Concerning this clonotype: In this CDR3 the conserved last residue, phenylalanine or tryptophan, is missing, so a read error is likely. The genes are TRBV10-3 and TRBJ1-1; no clear D gene. V gave up 4 bases and J gave up 1 base, with 19 bases separating them. Germline CDR1 reads ENHRY; CDR2 reads SYGVKD. The CDR3 runs 17 residues. CDR3 region: CAISGDEMLRPNTEAFL. CDR3 coding DNA: TGTGCCATCAGTGGTGATGAAATGCTCCGGCCGAACACTGAAGCTTTCTTG.

This clonotype was seen more than once but under ten times. J is TRBJ2-1 and V is TRBV19; tentative D call: TRBD1 (6 bases). The CDR3 runs to 13 residues. Trimming stripped 5 bases from V and 5 bases from J, with 10 bases between. The V gene's germline CDR1 is LNHDA and CDR2 SQIVND (reference sequence). CDR3 sequence reads: CASSSRDNNEQFF. CDR3 sequence (DNA): TGTGCCAGTAGTTCCCGGGACAACAATGAGCAGTTCTTC.

The V call is TRBV20-1, the J call TRBJ1-5; 10 bases map to TRBD1. V shed 6 bases, J shed 4 bases, and the junction held 6 bases outside the gene matches. This CDR3 contains 14 residues. Germline-derived CDR1 and CDR2 are DFQATT and SNEGSKA (reference sequence). The DNA of the CDR3 is TGCAGTGCGGGGACAGGGGTCGGGAATCAGCCCCAGCATTTT. It specifies CSAGTGVGNQPQHF.

V is TRBV28 and J is TRBJ2-6; D not certain. This CDR3 has 12 amino acids. The V gene's germline CDR1 is MDHEN and CDR2 SYDVKM. V lost 6 bases and J lost 13, with 13 bases in between. CDR3 sequence (DNA): TGTGCCAGCAGCGGCGGCCTCTCGGTCCTGACTTTC. Translating gives CASSGGLSVLTF.

This chain connects TRBV28 to TRBJ2-3; tentative D call: TRBD2 (6 bases). CDR1 MDHEN and CDR2 SYDVKM come from the germline V gene. The CDR3 loop spans 16 amino acids. Trimming pared 5 bases from V and 0 bases from J, leaving 15 bases between. As DNA, the CDR3 is TGTGCCAGCAGTCCCCACTCCGGGACTAGCACAGATACGCAGTATTTT. It yields the protein CASSPHSGTSTDTQYF.

The rearrangement uses TRBV7-2 and TRBJ2-3, with D perhaps matching TRBD2 (6 bases). The CDR3 consists of 16 residues. Per germline, CDR1 SGHTA and CDR2 FQGNSA. Trimming removed 5 bases from V and 2 bases from J, with 17 bases in between. CDR3 region: CASSDSAGFLTDTQYF. The DNA for the CDR3 is TGTGCCAGCAGCGACTCGGCGGGGTTTCTCACAGATACGCAGTATTTT.

The V and J genes are TRBV15 and TRBJ2-4; 8 nucleotides match TRBD2. Germline CDR1 LNHNV, CDR2 YYDKDF (reference sequence). This CDR3 contains 15 residues. Losses at the gene ends were 0 bases for V and 9 bases for J; bases not matched to a gene: 7. The CDR3 loop is CATSRDRGGASIQYF. The CDR3 nucleotides are TGTGCCACCAGCAGAGATCGGGGGGGTGCTAGCATTCAGTACTTC. Complete variable domain (other parts from reference TRBV15 and TRBJ2-4): DAMVIQNPRYQVTQFGKPVTLSCSQTLNHNVMYWYQQKSSQAPKLLFHYYDKDFNNEADTPDNFQSRRPNTSFCFLDIRSPGLGDTAMYLCATSRDRGGASIQYFGAGTRLSVL.

This clonotype was found a few times. This chain joins TRBV12-3 or TRBV12-4 and TRBJ2-7, with 9 nucleotides matching TRBD1. Unmatched junction bases numbered 12, after V lost 6 bases and J lost 6 bases. There are 15 residues in the CDR3. In DNA form, the CDR3 reads TGTGCCAGCAGCCCACTCCGGGACAGGGTGGCCGAGCAGTACTTC. It specifies CASSPLRDRVAEQYF.

This chain links TRBV20-1 with TRBJ1-2; tentative D call: TRBD1 (6 bases). The germline CDR1 and CDR2 sequences are DFQATT and SNEGSKA (reference sequence). The CDR3 totals 15 residues. V gave up 1 base and J gave up 8 bases, with 20 bases separating them. CDR3 protein: CSARVTPITGPGYTF. The CDR3 nucleotides read TGCAGTGCTAGAGTAACCCCCATTACAGGGCCGGGCTACACCTTC.

This clonotype was observed many times. The V call is TRBV5-4, the J call TRBJ1-1, with a weak D call TRBD1 (5 bases). The V gene's germline CDR1 is SGHNT and CDR2 YYREEE (reference sequence). Trimming pared 0 bases from V and 10 bases from J, leaving 10 bases between. The CDR3 length is 12 residues. CDR3 region: CASSLAGGAAFF. In DNA, the CDR3 is TGTGCCAGCAGCTTGGCCGGGGGAGCAGCTTTCTTT.

This clonotype has ten or more counts. The gene calls are TRBV12-3 or TRBV12-4 and TRBJ2-1; 10 bases align to TRBD1. The J segment lost 2 bases and the V segment lost 6 bases, leaving 4 bases of the junction unmatched. The CDR3 length is 15 residues. The CDR3 region is CASRIGTGAYNEQFF. In DNA, the CDR3 is TGTGCCAGCAGGATCGGGACAGGGGCCTACAATGAGCAGTTCTTC.

This clonotype was counted at least ten times. The genes are TRBV7-6 and TRBJ2-5; D call uncertain. This CDR3 contains 13 residues. Germline values: CDR1 SGHVS, CDR2 FNYEAQ. Deletions cut 5 bases from V and 4 bases from J, with 11 bases between. CDR3 in DNA: TGTGCCAGCAGCCCCCAAGAGCGAGAGACCCAGTACTTC. The encoded protein is CASSPQERETQYF.

The chain couples TRBV20-1 to TRBJ2-2, with TRBD2 matching 9 bases. This CDR3 spans 15 amino acids. Trimming removed 5 bases from V and 4 bases from J; junction bases left unmatched: 8. Germline values: CDR1 DFQATT, CDR2 SNEGSKA (reference sequence). The CDR3: CSARLRAGGTGELFF. The CDR3, as DNA: TGCAGTGCTCGCCTGAGAGCGGGAGGCACCGGGGAGCTGTTTTTT.

This clonotype was counted only a few times. The gene calls are TRBV28 and TRBJ2-1; TRBD2 is a possible D gene (6 bases). Trimming removed 4 bases from V and 0 bases from J, with 10 bases in between. The CDR3 consists of 15 residues. Per germline, CDR1 MDHEN and CDR2 SYDVKM. The CDR3 nucleotides are TGTGCCAGCAGTTCCCAGCGGGTCTCCTACAATGAGCAGTTCTTC. Protein: CASSSQRVSYNEQFF.

The chain couples TRBV7-9 to TRBJ2-5, with D hard to call. CDR3 length equals 13 residues. Germline V CDR1 and CDR2: SEHNR, FQNEAQ (reference sequence). The V end was cut by 2 bases, the J end by 4 bases, with 8 bases between. The CDR3 nucleotides are TGTGCCAGCAGCTTAATTAGCACAGAGACCCAGTACTTC. Translation gives CASSLISTETQYF.

This clonotype was seen more than once but under ten times. The chain is built from TRBV6-1 and TRBJ2-3; D could derive from TRBD1 or TRBD2 (5 bases each). Trimming removed 8 bases at V and 2 bases at J, with 14 bases between. CDR1 and CDR2 (germline): MNHNS, SASEGT. This CDR3 is 14 amino acids long. The CDR3 loop reads CASLLGPNTDTQYF. As DNA, the CDR3 is TGTGCCAGCTTACTGGGACCTAACACAGATACGCAGTATTTT.

The CDR3 DNA is TGTGCCATCAGTGATTTATTGGAGCAGTACTTC. Residues: CAISDLLEQYF. The chain couples TRBV10-3 to TRBJ2-7; D call uncertain. CDR1 ENHRY and CDR2 SYGVKD come from the germline V gene. The V gene lost 3 bases and the J gene lost 7 bases, with 7 bases spanning the gap. The length of the CDR3 is 11 residues.

This chain links TRBV4-1 with TRBJ1-2; D is perhaps TRBD1 (6 bases). V was pared by 0 bases and J by 4 bases, with 9 bases between. This CDR3 region has 14 residues. Germline V gives CDR1 MGHRA, CDR2 YSYEKL. The CDR3 DNA is TGCGCCAGCAGCCAAGAGCAGGGGCGCTATGGCTACACCTTC. It yields the protein CASSQEQGRYGYTF.

The V and J genes are TRBV5-4 and TRBJ2-1; 9 bases match TRBD1. Germline lookup yields CDR1 SGHNT and CDR2 YYREEE (reference sequence). CDR3 length: 15 amino acids. Trimming cost V 3 bases and J 3 bases; bases outside gene matches: 4. The CDR3 is CASSSPGQGYNEQFF. DNA for the CDR3: TGTGCCAGCAGCTCCCCGGGACAGGGCTACAATGAGCAGTTCTTC.